The table lists the clone carrying this T cell receptor (beta chain) with many counts. What it binds is not known. This sample stems from a study of T-cell memory formation after mild COVID-19. Study observations and caveats: Among clones contracting day 15 to 85, CD4/CD8 was balanced, whereas later expanders leaned CD4+. Memory from before infection featured some responding clones, which suggests cross-reactive memory joined. What remained unconfirmed was the SARS-CoV-2 specificity of second-wave clones peaking on day 37. Largely, contracting CD4+ clones fell within CM and EM, and contracting CD8+ clones within EMRA.

Per the germline V gene, CDR1 is SGHRS and CDR2 is YFSETQ. The CDR3 spans 16 residues. Trimming removed 4 bases at V and 4 bases at J, with 18 bases between. TCRdb reprocessed the 5' RACE reads via MiXCR and lists one record per CDR3 protein. This table has roughly 340,000 distinct CDR3 sequences, 15% appearing once. The sequence was obtained from a man aged 18 to 30 who had mild COVID-19 (a few samples of this study predate the infection). Cell type and time point are not known. The genes are TRBV5-1 and TRBJ2-1; D may correspond to TRBD1 or TRBD2 (6 bases each). The material sequenced was PBMCs or a T cell subset sorted from them (not recorded which). This CDR3 reads CASSPRGDSGYNEQFF. As DNA, the CDR3 is TGCGCCAGCAGCCCGAGGGGGGACTCAGGGTACAATGAGCAGTTCTTC.